The next 17 T cell receptor beta chains were all read from a single sample in a study of cytomegalovirus exposure and HLA in healthy donors. This PCR relied on a set of 60 Vbeta primers and 13 Jbeta primers. TCRdb's copy holds only in-frame clones and misses some; the assay was immunoSEQ multiplex PCR. The sample shows about 150,000 clones, 65% to 80% of them seen only once. Sample: PBMCs. The receptors shown here come from a man in his thirties or forties in good health and CMV-seronegative.

The V call is TRBV5-1, the J call TRBJ1-3, with D perhaps matching TRBD1 (6 bases). Trimming took 0 bases from V and 4 from J, leaving 11 bases between them. This CDR3 is 15 amino acids long. Germline values: CDR1 SGHRS, CDR2 YFSETQ. The CDR3 sequence: CASSLDGGHGNTIYF. CDR3 DNA sequence: TGCGCCAGCAGCTTGGATGGGGGCCACGGAAACACCATATATTTT.

This clone was seen only a few times. This sequence joins TRBV6-1 and TRBJ2-4; TRBD1 matches 9 bases. The CDR3 totals 14 residues. CDR1 and CDR2 (germline): MNHNS, SASEGT. With V trimmed by 6 bases and J by 1 base, 1 base remained unmatched. CDR3 DNA: TGTGCCAGCAGGGGACAGGGCGCCAAAAACATTCAGTACTTC. Protein: CASRGQGAKNIQYF.

J is TRBJ1-3 and V is TRBV28, with D unclear. CDR1 is MDHEN and CDR2 is SYDVKM in the germline V gene. The ends were cut back, 4 bases at V and 0 bases at J, with 7 bases in the middle. This CDR3 has 14 residues. In DNA, the CDR3 is TGTGCCAGCAGTTCGGTTCACTCTGGAAACACCATATATTTT. Amino acids: CASSSVHSGNTIYF.

This clone showed up just once. The chain recombines TRBV10-3 with TRBJ1-2; weak D call: TRBD1 (6 bases). Germline CDR1 is ENHRY and CDR2 is SYGVKD. The CDR3 is 15 residues long. Trimming took off 2 bases at V and 3 bases at J, with 13 bases between the two ends. The CDR3 loop reads CAISERGTPDYGYTF. CDR3 nucleotide sequence: TGTGCCATCAGTGAGAGGGGGACACCTGACTATGGCTACACCTTC.

In this sample, this clone turned up a few times. The J gene is TRBJ1-4, the V gene TRBV29-1; 9 bases are a match to TRBD1. The germline V gene has CDR1 SQVTM and CDR2 ANQGSEA. This CDR3 is 15 amino acids long. The junction had 10 bases not matched to a gene; V was cut back by 7 bases and J by 4 bases. CDR3 in DNA: TGCAGCGCCTCTACAGGGGGCCGCTTTAATGAAAAACTGTTTTTT. This encodes CSASTGGRFNEKLFF.

V is TRBV5-1 and J is TRBJ1-4, with a tentative D call TRBD1 (5 bases). V lost 1 base, J lost 5 bases, and 9 bases lay in between. CDR3 length: 14 amino acids. CDR1 is SGHRS, CDR2 YFSETQ, per germline. The CDR3 nucleotides read TGCGCCAGCAGCTTGTACGGGGGGAATGAAAAACTGTTTTTT. This translates into CASSLYGGNEKLFF.

In DNA, the CDR3 is TGTGCCAGCAGCTTGGGGCACAACTATGGCTACACCTTC. It codes for CASSLGHNYGYTF. The V and J genes are TRBV5-8 and TRBJ1-2, with no clear D. This CDR3 is built from 13 residues. V lost 0 bases and J 2 bases, leaving 5 bases between the germline ends. In germline, CDR1 is SGHTS, CDR2 YDEGEE.

The count of this clone is one. The V and J genes are TRBV5-1 and TRBJ2-2, with 7 positions matching TRBD1. The CDR3 has 16 residues. J lost 5 bases, V lost 7 bases, and 14 bases had no gene match. Germline CDR1 is SGHRS and CDR2 is YFSETQ. CDR3 bases: TGCGCCAGCGAAGAGACAGGGCGATTCCTTACCGGGGAGCTGTTTTTT. This sequence encodes CASEETGRFLTGELFF.

V gene TRBV6-6 combines with J gene TRBJ2-4; TRBD2 matches 7 bases. There are 15 residues in the CDR3. With V trimmed by 7 bases and J by 12 bases, 18 bases remained unmatched. Germline assignment: CDR1 MNHNY and CDR2 SVGAGI (reference sequence). The CDR3 here is CASTKRREFVDSQYF. CDR3 nucleotide sequence: TGTGCCAGCACTAAGCGGCGGGAGTTTGTTGACAGTCAGTACTTC.

The chain couples TRBV9 to TRBJ2-5, with D unclear. CDR1 and CDR2 from the germline V gene are SGDLS and YYNGEE. This CDR3 contains 13 residues. Trimming pared 0 bases from V and 1 base from J, leaving 4 bases between. The CDR3 reads CASSVAIQETQYF. The CDR3 DNA reads as TGTGCCAGCAGCGTAGCTATCCAAGAGACCCAGTACTTC.

This chain joins TRBV19 and TRBJ2-7; 9 bases agree with TRBD1. There are 13 residues in the CDR3. Germline CDR1 and CDR2: LNHDA and SQIVND (reference sequence). J lost 3 bases, V lost 10 bases, and 7 bases had no gene match. This CDR3 reads CATRQGVNYEQYF. CDR3 nucleotides: TGTGCCACCCGACAGGGGGTAAACTACGAGCAGTACTTC.

This clone appeared a few times. Different DNA sequences within this sample yield the same CDR3. The chain carries TRBV29-1 and TRBJ2-3, with D unresolved. This CDR3 has 12 amino acids. Germline V gene data show CDR1 as SQVTM and CDR2 as ANQGSEA. V shed 1 base and J shed 4 bases, with 6 bases lying between them. This chain's CDR3 is CSVEGQSDTQYF. The CDR3 region has the DNA TGCAGCGTTGAAGGGCAGTCAGATACGCAGTATTTT.

The chain is built from TRBV5-5 and TRBJ1-6, with TRBD1 matching 7 bases. V was pared by 3 bases and J by 7 bases, with 10 bases of the junction left unmatched. Per germline, CDR1 SGHKS and CDR2 YYEKEE (reference sequence). CDR3 length: 16 residues. The CDR3 reads CASSYEGGQSNSPLHF. The CDR3 region has the DNA TGTGCCAGCAGCTACGAGGGGGGACAGTCGAATTCACCCCTCCACTTT.

The chain is built from TRBV5-1 and TRBJ1-1, with D possibly being TRBD1 (5 bases). The CDR3 covers 14 residues. In germline, CDR1 is SGHRS, CDR2 YFSETQ. Trimming cost V 4 bases and J 2 bases, with 12 bases left between them. CDR3 amino acids: CASSPLRDNTEAFF. CDR3 sequence (DNA): TGCGCCAGCAGCCCCCTGCGGGACAACACTGAAGCTTTCTTT.

The chain links TRBV2 to TRBJ2-3; 8 bases fit TRBD2. The V and J ends lost 4 bases and 4 bases, in that order; junction bases with no gene match: 7. The CDR3 spans 15 residues. In germline, CDR1 is SNHLY, CDR2 FYNNEI. The CDR3 region is CASSGGTSYADTQYF. Here the CDR3 DNA reads TGTGCCAGCAGTGGGGGGACTAGTTATGCAGATACGCAGTATTTT.

V is TRBV13 and J is TRBJ2-5, with a tentative D call TRBD2 (5 bases). CDR3 length: 14 residues. Germline V gene data show CDR1 as PRHDT and CDR2 as FYEKMQ (reference sequence). V was trimmed by 5 bases and J by 4 bases, leaving 14 bases between them. For the CDR3, the DNA is TGTGCCAGCAGCCGGCCCCTAGCTGGAGAGACCCAGTACTTC. Protein product: CASSRPLAGETQYF.

The rearrangement joins TRBV2 to TRBJ1-1, with 8 bases lining up with TRBD1. The length of the CDR3 is 16 residues. V shed 5 bases, J shed 3 bases, and the junction held 11 bases outside the gene matches. The germline CDR1 and CDR2 sequences are SNHLY and FYNNEI. CDR3 in DNA: TGTGCCAGCAGTCAAATAAGACAGGGGCCGGACACTGAAGCTTTCTTT. It specifies CASSQIRQGPDTEAFF.